This T cell receptor beta chain was sequenced for a study of CD4 T cells in relation to SARS-CoV-2 and coronaviruses. Study information: Convalescent patients had median age about 40 years, range about 21 to 72. A couple of subjects were Hispanic; patients were roughly 8 males and a handful of females.

Repertoires were generated with immunoSEQ multiplex PCR, while TCRdb's copy carries only in-frame clones and drops some. The table has some 45,000 clones, approximately 80% seen once. Points on this clone: Its antigen is not identified.

Trimming cost V 3 bases and J 2 bases, with 7 bases left between them. Germline lookup yields CDR1 KGHSY and CDR2 FQNENV. The CDR3 covers 13 residues. This TCR was sampled from an adult with COVID-19. The chain employs TRBV16 and TRBJ1-2, with D hard to call. The sequencing sample was made of naive CD4+ T cells from PBMCs, cultured in vitro. This sample's subset: naive CD4+ T cells isolated by negative enrichment. The CDR3 sequence is CASSQSANYGYTF. CDR3 nucleotides: TGTGCCAGCAGCCAGTCTGCGAACTATGGCTACACCTTC.